This T cell receptor beta chain was retrieved from a study of blood T cell repertoires in COVID-19. The repertoire was sequenced with immunoSEQ multiplex PCR; TCRdb's copy has only in-frame clones and lacks some. The sample yields about 64,000 clones, 88% seen once. Per germline, CDR1 PRHDT and CDR2 FYEKMQ (reference sequence). V lost 5 bases to trimming and J lost 2 bases, with 18 bases between them. This CDR3 comprises 17 residues. The sequencing sample was made of PBMCs or T cells enriched from blood (not recorded which). The receptor was derived from a woman between 35 and 50 years old who had recovered from COVID-19. The J gene is TRBJ2-2, the V gene TRBV13; possibly TRBD2 for D (7 bases). Written as DNA, the CDR3 is TGTGCCAGCAGCCGTGAGGACGGGGGGCAAAACACCGGGGAGCTGTTTTTT. This translates into CASSREDGGQNTGELFF.